This TCR beta chain was recorded in a study of T cell responses to AZD1222 COVID-19 vaccine. Whole-study findings and limits: Among those given AZD1222, only six were seropositive at baseline. Repertoire sampling was restricted to post-peak T cell response timepoints. Unmutated variant regions are reportedly the target of nearly half of TCRs that are spike-specific.

Data came from immunoSEQ multiplex PCR; TCRdb stores just in-frame clones and leaves some out. Of 150,000 or so clones in the sample, about 87% were seen once. A remark on this clone: Its antigen is not known.

The CDR3 has 18 residues. Trimming shortened V by 0 bases and J by 0 bases, and 18 bases separated the two germline ends. Per germline, CDR1 MNHEY and CDR2 SVGEGT. This clonotype originated in an adult in good health. This chain uses TRBV6-2 or TRBV6-3 with TRBJ2-7; TRBD2 might be the D (6 bases). The input for sequencing was peripheral blood, taken on day 0 of AZD1222 vaccination. CDR3 DNA: TGTGCCAGCAGTTACTCGAGGTGGAGTAGCGGTACCTCCTACGAGCAGTACTTC. Protein: CASSYSRWSSGTSYEQYF.